The rows below give T cell receptor beta chains drawn from one sample of a study of Ad26.COV2.S vaccination and SARS-CoV-2 variants. Data came from immunoSEQ multiplex PCR; TCRdb stores just in-frame clones and leaves some out. The table shows a few hundred thousand clones, with roughly 88% occurring only once. The sequencing here drew on peripheral blood, taken in a trial of Ad26.COV2.S vaccine versus placebo. The source is a person between 18 and 59 years old who received the Ad26.COV2.S COVID-19 vaccine or a placebo. CDR3s include the opening cysteine and the closing phenylalanine or tryptophan. The D gene is left open where the match is weak. Clone size is stated in some rows and not others, as once, few, many or a class when expanded.

TRBV29-1	.	15	TRBJ2-5	.	TGCAGCGTCGAACAGGGTCGGTTTGACCAAGAGACCCAGTACTTC	CSVEQGRFDQETQYF
TRBV15	.	12	TRBJ2-5	.	TGTGCCACCAGCAGAGTTGGAGAGACCCAGTACTTC	CATSRVGETQYF
TRBV28	.	15	TRBJ1-2	.	TGTGCCAGCAGTCTAACCAACAGGGAAGGCTATGGCTACACCTTC	CASSLTNREGYGYTF
TRBV19	.	15	TRBJ1-1	.	TGTGCCAGTAAATCCATTCCGGGGGGAGTAACTGAAGCTTTCTTT	CASKSIPGGVTEAFF
TRBV6-5	.	12	TRBJ2-7	.	TGTGCCAGCAGCCGGATCCCTGGCGAGCAGTACTTC	CASSRIPGEQYF
TRBV7-2	once	15	TRBJ1-2	TRBD1	TGTGCCAGCAGCTTAGTGGGACAGGGGAACTATGGCTACACCTTC	CASSLVGQGNYGYTF
TRBV2	.	15	TRBJ2-1	.	TGTGCCAGCAGTGCCGAGGGGGGCTTTCACAATGAGCAGTTCTTC	CASSAEGGFHNEQFF
TRBV7-9	.	15	TRBJ1-1	.	TGTGCCAGCAGCCCTGTACGGGTGGCGAACACTGAAGCTTTCTTT	CASSPVRVANTEAFF
TRBV9	.	15	TRBJ2-1	.	TGTGCCAGCACCTCCCTAGGGGATACCTACAATGAGCAGTTCTTC	CASTSLGDTYNEQFF
TRBV5-4	.	13	TRBJ1-1	.	TGTGCCAGCCGAGGGGCGATGAACACTGAAGCTTTCTTT	CASRGAMNTEAFF
TRBV6-2/TRBV6-3	.	14	TRBJ2-7	TRBD1	TGTGCCAGCAGTTACTTGGGACAGGTCTACGAGCAGTACTTC	CASSYLGQVYEQYF
TRBV28	.	14	TRBJ2-7	.	TGTGCCAGCAGTAGAAGCCGCGGGTCCTACGAGCAGTACTTC	CASSRSRGSYEQYF
TRBV6-2/TRBV6-3	.	16	TRBJ2-7	.	TGTGCCAGCAGCTCAGGGGGCTTAGCGGGCCCCTTCGAGCAGTACTTC	CASSSGGLAGPFEQYF
TRBV28	.	15	TRBJ2-1	TRBD1	TGTGCCAGCAGTCCCCGGGACAGGTTCTACAATGAGCAGTTCTTC	CASSPRDRFYNEQFF
TRBV2	.	17	TRBJ2-2	.	TGTGCCAGCAGCTTGGTAGGTGGGACACAGAACACCGGGGAGCTGTTTTTT	CASSLVGGTQNTGELFF
TRBV6-2/TRBV6-3	.	15	TRBJ2-6	.	TGTGCCAGCAGTTACGGAGGGGCTGGGGCCAACGTCCTGACTTTC	CASSYGGAGANVLTF
TRBV6-5	.	14	TRBJ2-7	TRBD2	TGTGCCAGCAGTTACACGTCTAGCGGTTACGAGCAGTACTTC	CASSYTSSGYEQYF
TRBV5-1	.	16	TRBJ2-7	TRBD2	TGCGCCAGCAGCTTGAACGCCCTAGCGGGCCCTTACGAGCAGTACTTC	CASSLNALAGPYEQYF
TRBV5-1	.	16	TRBJ2-3	TRBD2	TGCGCCAGCAGCTTAATTAGCGGGGGGAGCACAGATACGCAGTATTTT	CASSLISGGSTDTQYF
TRBV6-4	once	12	TRBJ1-1	.	TGTGCCAGCAGTGACTCGCAGGGAGAAGCTTTCTTT	CASSDSQGEAFF
TRBV7-2	once	18	TRBJ2-7	TRBD1	TGTGCCAGCAGCCCCCGGGACAGGGGAGGCGCGCCAAACTACGAGCAGTACTTC	CASSPRDRGGAPNYEQYF
TRBV6-5	.	15	TRBJ1-1	TRBD1	TGTGCCAGCAGACTTAAAGGGACAGGGGTCACTGAAGCTTTCTTT	CASRLKGTGVTEAFF
TRBV15	.	14	TRBJ2-3	.	TGTGCCACCAGCAGAGATCGCGGGGTGGATACGCAGTATTTT	CATSRDRGVDTQYF
TRBV6-1	.	16	TRBJ2-2	.	TGTGCCAGCAGTGAAGCGCTCGGGGGCTCCACCGGGGAGCTGTTTTTT	CASSEALGGSTGELFF
TRBV12-3/TRBV12-4	.	13	TRBJ2-5	.	TGTGCCAGCACCTCCGGGACAAAGGAGACCCAGTACTTC	CASTSGTKETQYF
TRBV6-6	.	12	TRBJ1-5	.	TGTGCCAGCACAGGGCCCAGTCAGCCCCAGCATTTT	CASTGPSQPQHF
TRBV6-5	.	14	TRBJ2-1	.	TGTGCCAGCAGTTACTCGAGGGGTGTCAATGAGCAGTTCTTC	CASSYSRGVNEQFF
TRBV5-4	.	17	TRBJ2-1	TRBD2	TGTGCCAGCAGCCTCTACCCCCGACTAGCGGGTACCAATGAGCAGTTCTTC	CASSLYPRLAGTNEQFF
TRBV2	.	10	TRBJ2-5	.	TGTGCCAGCAGGCAAGAGACCCAGTACTTC	CASRQETQYF
TRBV29-1	few	13	TRBJ2-3	.	TGCAGCGCCGAACCGGGTCGCACAGATACGCAGTATTTT	CSAEPGRTDTQYF
TRBV15	.	15	TRBJ1-4	.	TGTGCCACCAGCAGGGCTCCGACAACTAATGAAAAACTGTTTTTT	CATSRAPTTNEKLFF
TRBV6-5	.	13	TRBJ1-2	.	TGTGCCAGCAGTTACTCCCGGGCGGGTGGCTACACCTTC	CASSYSRAGGYTF
TRBV11-1	.	13	TRBJ2-1	.	TGTGCCAGCTGCTCGAGCAGTTACAATGAGCAGTTCTTC	CASCSSSYNEQFF
TRBV7-2	once	14	TRBJ2-1	TRBD1	TGTGCCAGCAAGACAGGGGGCTCTCACGATGAGCAGTTCTTC	CASKTGGSHDEQFF
TRBV6-6	once	14	TRBJ2-2	TRBD2	TGTGCCAGCATAGCGGGCCGGGGCACCGGGGAGCTGTTTTTT	CASIAGRGTGELFF
TRBV28	.	13	TRBJ1-2	.	TGTGCCAGCTTGCGCGGAACTAACTATGGCTACACCTTC	CASLRGTNYGYTF
TRBV27	.	19	TRBJ2-5	TRBD2	TGTGCCAGCAGCCCCCCCGGGGGGACTAGCGGGGGGGCGCGAGAGACCCAGTACTTC	CASSPPGGTSGGARETQYF
TRBV7-6	.	14	TRBJ2-1	TRBD1	TGTGCCAGCAGCTTCAGGGGGCGCCGTAATGAGCAGTTCTTC	CASSFRGRRNEQFF
TRBV5-1	.	14	TRBJ2-1	TRBD1	TGCGCCAGCAGCTTGGGAGACAGGGTAAGAGAGCAGTTCTTC	CASSLGDRVREQFF
TRBV6-5	.	14	TRBJ1-2	.	TGTGCCAGCAGTCAAAACAGGGATAACTATGGCTACACCTTC	CASSQNRDNYGYTF
TRBV4-1	.	17	TRBJ2-7	TRBD1	TGCGCCAGCAGCCAAGCTACCGGGACAGGGTTACACTACGAGCAGTACTTC	CASSQATGTGLHYEQYF
TRBV27	.	14	TRBJ2-7	.	TGTGCCAGCAGTTTAAGGACAGAAACCTACGAGCAGTACTTC	CASSLRTETYEQYF
TRBV19	.	13	TRBJ2-5	.	TGTGCCAGCCGGGCCGGGACTGGGAGGACCCAGTACTTC	CASRAGTGRTQYF
TRBV29-1	.	13	TRBJ1-6	.	TGCAGCGTTACGACAGGCGGTAATTCACCCCTCCACTTT	CSVTTGGNSPLHF
TRBV2	.	18	TRBJ2-2	TRBD1	TGTGCCAGCAGTGAAATGGGACAGGGGATAGTAAACACCGGGGAGCTGTTTTTT	CASSEMGQGIVNTGELFF
TRBV24-1	.	16	TRBJ1-2	.	TGTGCCACCAGTGATTCCCGACAGATGCAGGACTATGGCTACACCTTC	CATSDSRQMQDYGYTF
TRBV12-3/TRBV12-4	.	13	TRBJ2-7	.	TGTGCCAGCAGTCCCCCGAGGGGCGACGAGCAGTACTTC	CASSPPRGDEQYF
TRBV6-1	.	17	TRBJ2-1	TRBD2	TGTGCCAGCAGTGAGGAGGCTAGCGGCCACTCCTACAATGAGCAGTTCTTC	CASSEEASGHSYNEQFF
TRBV7-8	.	14	TRBJ2-5	TRBD1	TGTGCCAGCAGCTTGACAGGGTCGGGAGAGACCCAGTACTTC	CASSLTGSGETQYF
TRBV5-5	.	16	TRBJ2-3	TRBD1	TGTGCCAGCAGGTATTCGACAGGGGTTCGTACAGATACGCAGTATTTT	CASRYSTGVRTDTQYF
TRBV3-1/TRBV3-2	.	17	TRBJ2-1	.	TGTGCCAGCAGCCCCCTTGTGGTGGGCAGCAAGGGGTGGGAGCAGTTCTTC	CASSPLVVGSKGWEQFF